The clone carrying this T cell receptor beta chain has at least ten counts. The data are from a study of T-cell reconstitution after alpha-beta-depleted transplantation in children. Preparation of the TCRbeta library used unique molecular identifiers. TCRdb reanalysed the PCR reads using MiXCR and keeps one entry per CDR3 protein. The sample lists some 350,000 distinct CDR3 sequences; around 16% were seen once. V shed 0 bases and J shed 3 bases, with 9 bases lying between them. The germline V gene encodes CDR1 SGHRS and CDR2 YFSETQ. The CDR3 has 14 residues. The clonotype was recovered from a male patient between 2 and 10 years old who had a stem cell transplant for acute lymphoblastic leukemia, so the T cells may come from the graft donor. This specimen consisted of PBMCs, mostly from graft donor cells, obtained 360 days after TCRalphabeta/CD19-depleted stem cell transplant. The chain couples TRBV5-1 to TRBJ1-1; unclear D gene. Written as DNA, the CDR3 is TGCGCCAGCAGCTTGGGGGTCGGAGACACTGAAGCTTTCTTT. This sequence encodes CASSLGVGDTEAFF.